The entry below describes one T cell receptor (beta chain). Its antigen remains unknown. The record originates from a study of T cell responses to AZD1222 COVID-19 vaccine. Whole-study context: Combined were second doses at about 4 or about 12 weeks. Study results and limitations: Spike-wide coverage was observed for vaccine-associated CD4 TCRs, with dominant responses at 160-218 and 743-854.

The CDR3 contains 20 residues. Germline CDR1 MGHRA, CDR2 YSYEKL. Deletions cut 0 bases from V and 10 bases from J, with 33 bases between. Sequenced by immunoSEQ multiplex PCR; TCRdb stores in-frame clones only, minus some. Of about 120,000 clones listed, about nine tenths are singletons. J is TRBJ2-5 and V is TRBV4-1, with D perhaps matching TRBD1 (5 bases). This clonotype was obtained from an adult in good health. Sequences were derived from peripheral blood, sampled on day 0 of AZD1222 vaccination. The CDR3 DNA reads as TGCGCCAGCAGCCAAGATGTTGAACTCAAAGGGGATCTGAGACCCAGTAGCCAGTACTTC. It yields the protein CASSQDVELKGDLRPSSQYF.